The 18 T cell receptor beta chains below come from one sample, sequenced in a study of T cells in Graves' hyperthyroidism and ophthalmopathy. RNA transcripts gave rise to amplified TCR beta CDR3 regions. First-round RT-PCR with HTBI primers amplified the TCR CDR3 region. MiXCR, run by TCRdb on the multiplex PCR reads, gives a single entry per CDR3 protein. This table has 450,000 to 600,000 distinct CDR3 sequences, 13% to 15% appearing once. Sequenced material: blood. All receptors come from a woman aged 40 to 50 with Graves' hyperthyroidism.

This chain links TRBV20-1 with TRBJ2-7; 10 nucleotides agree with TRBD1. This CDR3 region has 17 residues. With V trimmed by 6 bases and J by 2 bases, 16 bases remained unmatched. In germline, CDR1 is DFQATT, CDR2 SNEGSKA (reference sequence). Written as DNA, the CDR3 is TGCAGTGCAACCGTCATGACAGGGGGCGATAGTGCCTACGAGCAGTACTTC. Its translation: CSATVMTGGDSAYEQYF.

This clonotype was picked up a small number of times. A much larger clone lies one base from this, so it may be a read error. V usage is TRBV10-2 and J usage is TRBJ1-1; D gene ambiguous. Trimming removed 4 bases at V and 4 bases at J, with 4 bases between. This CDR3 has 11 amino acids. Germline CDR1 and CDR2: WSHSY and SAAADI. The CDR3: CASSGATEAFF. The DNA for the CDR3 is TGCGCCAGCAGTGGGGCCACTGAAGCTTTCTTT.

This clonotype showed up many times. V is TRBV7-2 and J is TRBJ2-1; 10 nucleotides agree with TRBD1. This CDR3 has 15 residues. V shed 5 bases and J 7 bases; nucleotides not matched to a gene: 8. In germline, CDR1 is SGHTA, CDR2 FQGNSA. CDR3: CASSAAGQGRNEQFF. The CDR3 region has the DNA TGTGCCAGCAGCGCGGCGGGACAGGGGCGAAATGAGCAGTTCTTC.

The rearrangement uses TRBV29-1 and TRBJ2-7; 8 bases are a match to TRBD1. The germline CDR1 and CDR2 sequences are SQVTM and ANQGSEA. The CDR3 spans 13 residues. Trimming at V came to 5 bases and at J to 4 bases, leaving 7 bases not matched to a gene. CDR3 in amino acids: CSVRQGPPYEQYF. The CDR3 region has the DNA TGCAGCGTTAGACAGGGGCCCCCTTACGAGCAGTACTTC.

This clonotype was recorded many times. The V call is TRBV15, the J call TRBJ2-1, with 8 bases that match TRBD2. Trimming cost V 3 bases and J 2 bases; bases outside gene matches: 3. This CDR3 is 15 amino acids long. The germline V gene has CDR1 LNHNV and CDR2 YYDKDF (reference sequence). CDR3 in amino acids: CATSRDSGTYNEQFF. The CDR3 coding sequence is TGTGCCACCAGCAGGGATAGCGGGACCTACAATGAGCAGTTCTTC. Drawing the rest from reference TRBV15 and TRBJ2-1, the complete variable domain is DAMVIQNPRYQVTQFGKPVTLSCSQTLNHNVMYWYQQKSSQAPKLLFHYYDKDFNNEADTPDNFQSRRPNTSFCFLDIRSPGLGDTAMYLCATSRDSGTYNEQFFGPGTRLTVL.

In this sample, this clonotype turned up many times. The V call is TRBV5-1, the J call TRBJ2-7; either TRBD1 or TRBD2 may supply D (5 bases each). The CDR3 extends over 15 amino acids. Trimming removed 7 bases from V and 2 bases from J, with 19 bases in between. The germline V gene has CDR1 SGHRS and CDR2 YFSETQ. In DNA, the CDR3 is TGCGCCAGCTCTGGAAGCCTCGGGACCACCTACGAGCAGTACTTC. This sequence encodes CASSGSLGTTYEQYF. Together with reference TRBV5-1 and TRBJ2-7, the CDR3 gives the full variable domain: KAGVTQTPRYLIKTRGQQVTLSCSPISGHRSVSWYQQTPGQGLQFLFEYFSETQRNKGNFPGRFSGRQFSNSRSEMNVSTLELGDSALYLCASSGSLGTTYEQYFGPGTRLTVT.

This clonotype was seen ten or more times. V gene TRBV3-1 combines with J gene TRBJ1-5; D is undetermined. Trimming took 4 bases from V and 9 from J, leaving 13 bases between them. Germline V gives CDR1 LGHDT, CDR2 YNNKEL (reference sequence). CDR3 size: 13 residues. The CDR3 sequence is CASSRSGLPPQHF. For the CDR3, the DNA is TGTGCCAGCAGCCGCTCCGGCCTCCCGCCCCAGCATTTT.

This clonotype was seen many times. This chain links TRBV12-3 or TRBV12-4 with TRBJ2-1, with TRBD1 identical over 10 bases. After removal of 6 bases from V and 4 bases from J, the junction contained 6 bases not matched to a gene. CDR3 length equals 15 residues. DNA of the CDR3: TGTGCCAGCAGCCAGGGACAGGGGAGATACAATGAGCAGTTCTTC. This codes for CASSQGQGRYNEQFF.

At least ten counts were recorded for this clonotype. The chain uses TRBV2 and TRBJ2-7; D ambiguous. With 3 bases removed from V and 7 bases from J, the gap between germline ends came to 7 bases. Germline lookup yields CDR1 SNHLY and CDR2 FYNNEI. The CDR3 contains 11 residues. The chain's CDR3 is CASSDGSEQYF. CDR3 bases: TGTGCCAGCAGTGATGGGTCAGAGCAGTACTTC.

This clonotype was recorded many times. CDR3 in DNA: TGTGCCAGCAGTGTGAGAGGGCGGGCCGGGGAGCTGTTTTTT. Amino acids: CASSVRGRAGELFF. This chain uses TRBV28 with TRBJ2-2; tentative D call: TRBD2 (5 bases). CDR1 and CDR2 (germline): MDHEN, SYDVKM. V shed 5 bases and J shed 6 bases, with 13 bases lying between them. The CDR3 covers 14 residues. Full variable domain (rest looked up from reference TRBV28 and TRBJ2-2): DVKVTQSSRYLVKRTGEKVFLECVQDMDHENMFWYRQDPGLGLRLIYFSYDVKMKEKGDIPEGYSVSREKKERFSLILESASTNQTSMYLCASSVRGRAGELFFGEGSRLTVL.

The J gene is TRBJ1-3, the V gene TRBV20-1; weak D call: TRBD1 (5 bases). From germline, CDR1 is DFQATT and CDR2 SNEGSKA (reference sequence). This CDR3 is built from 14 residues. With 0 bases removed from V and 4 bases from J, the gap between germline ends came to 10 bases. The CDR3: CSARDSGRGNTIYF. The CDR3 nucleotides are TGCAGTGCTAGAGATTCAGGGAGGGGAAACACCATATATTTT.

This clonotype was found many times. The rearrangement uses TRBV2 and TRBJ2-1; 9 nucleotides match TRBD2. Trimming cost V 7 bases and J 5 bases; bases outside gene matches: 9. Germline V gene lookup returns CDR1 SNHLY and CDR2 FYNNEI. CDR3 length equals 15 residues. The CDR3 reads CASNPRTSANNEQFF. In DNA, the CDR3 is TGTGCCAGCAACCCCCGGACTAGCGCTAACAATGAGCAGTTCTTC.

This clonotype was counted ten times or more. The V and J genes are TRBV28 and TRBJ1-4; the D is unclear. V was pared by 3 bases and J by 7 bases, with 9 bases between. The germline V gene encodes CDR1 MDHEN and CDR2 SYDVKM. This CDR3 is 13 amino acids long. The CDR3 DNA reads as TGTGCCAGCAGTTTCTGGGGAGGTGAAAAACTGTTTTTT. Translated: CASSFWGGEKLFF.

This clonotype showed up just a few times. The chain employs TRBV10-3 and TRBJ2-1; D might be TRBD2 (5 bases). Germline V gene lookup returns CDR1 ENHRY and CDR2 SYGVKD. This CDR3 is 12 amino acids long. With 0 bases removed from V and 11 bases from J, the gap between germline ends came to 8 bases. DNA for the CDR3: TGTGCCATCAGTGAGTCGGGAGTTAAGCAGTTCTTC. This codes for CAISESGVKQFF.

The J gene is TRBJ2-5, the V gene TRBV30; D is ambiguous. The CDR3 is 11 residues long. Germline CDR1 reads GTSNPN; CDR2 reads SVGIG (reference sequence). V was cut by 2 bases and J by 5 bases, with 6 bases left in between. CDR3 nucleotides: TGTGCCTGGAGTCAAGGCGAGACCCAGTACTTC. The encoded protein is CAWSQGETQYF.

This clonotype was seen repeatedly, ten times or more. J is TRBJ2-3 and V is TRBV6-1; maybe TRBD1 (8 bases). Germline V gene lookup returns CDR1 MNHNS and CDR2 SASEGT. Trimming shortened V by 7 bases and J by 4 bases, and 18 bases separated the two germline ends. The CDR3 sequence is 15 residues long. The CDR3 nucleotides read TGTGCCAGCAACGGACAGGGCGGGAGCGCAGATACGCAGTATTTT. It is translated as CASNGQGGSADTQYF.

The rearrangement joins TRBV7-9 to TRBJ2-1; 8 bases align to TRBD2. V trimming: 0 bases; J trimming: 6 bases; junction bases outside the gene matches: 4. CDR1 and CDR2 from the germline V gene are SEHNR and FQNEAQ (reference sequence). There are 15 residues in the CDR3. The CDR3: CASSLAGSGSNEQFF. The CDR3 coding sequence is TGTGCCAGCAGCTTAGCGGGCAGCGGGAGCAATGAGCAGTTCTTC.

This clonotype was recorded many times. V gene TRBV6-1 combines with J gene TRBJ1-1; 8 positions match TRBD1. CDR1 and CDR2 from the germline V gene are MNHNS and SASEGT. The CDR3 length is 14 residues. The V gene end was trimmed by 6 bases and the J gene end by 6 bases; junction bases not matched to a gene: 9. The CDR3 coding sequence is TGTGCCAGCAGATCGGGACAGGAGAAAGCTGAAGCTTTCTTT. The encoded protein is CASRSGQEKAEAFF.